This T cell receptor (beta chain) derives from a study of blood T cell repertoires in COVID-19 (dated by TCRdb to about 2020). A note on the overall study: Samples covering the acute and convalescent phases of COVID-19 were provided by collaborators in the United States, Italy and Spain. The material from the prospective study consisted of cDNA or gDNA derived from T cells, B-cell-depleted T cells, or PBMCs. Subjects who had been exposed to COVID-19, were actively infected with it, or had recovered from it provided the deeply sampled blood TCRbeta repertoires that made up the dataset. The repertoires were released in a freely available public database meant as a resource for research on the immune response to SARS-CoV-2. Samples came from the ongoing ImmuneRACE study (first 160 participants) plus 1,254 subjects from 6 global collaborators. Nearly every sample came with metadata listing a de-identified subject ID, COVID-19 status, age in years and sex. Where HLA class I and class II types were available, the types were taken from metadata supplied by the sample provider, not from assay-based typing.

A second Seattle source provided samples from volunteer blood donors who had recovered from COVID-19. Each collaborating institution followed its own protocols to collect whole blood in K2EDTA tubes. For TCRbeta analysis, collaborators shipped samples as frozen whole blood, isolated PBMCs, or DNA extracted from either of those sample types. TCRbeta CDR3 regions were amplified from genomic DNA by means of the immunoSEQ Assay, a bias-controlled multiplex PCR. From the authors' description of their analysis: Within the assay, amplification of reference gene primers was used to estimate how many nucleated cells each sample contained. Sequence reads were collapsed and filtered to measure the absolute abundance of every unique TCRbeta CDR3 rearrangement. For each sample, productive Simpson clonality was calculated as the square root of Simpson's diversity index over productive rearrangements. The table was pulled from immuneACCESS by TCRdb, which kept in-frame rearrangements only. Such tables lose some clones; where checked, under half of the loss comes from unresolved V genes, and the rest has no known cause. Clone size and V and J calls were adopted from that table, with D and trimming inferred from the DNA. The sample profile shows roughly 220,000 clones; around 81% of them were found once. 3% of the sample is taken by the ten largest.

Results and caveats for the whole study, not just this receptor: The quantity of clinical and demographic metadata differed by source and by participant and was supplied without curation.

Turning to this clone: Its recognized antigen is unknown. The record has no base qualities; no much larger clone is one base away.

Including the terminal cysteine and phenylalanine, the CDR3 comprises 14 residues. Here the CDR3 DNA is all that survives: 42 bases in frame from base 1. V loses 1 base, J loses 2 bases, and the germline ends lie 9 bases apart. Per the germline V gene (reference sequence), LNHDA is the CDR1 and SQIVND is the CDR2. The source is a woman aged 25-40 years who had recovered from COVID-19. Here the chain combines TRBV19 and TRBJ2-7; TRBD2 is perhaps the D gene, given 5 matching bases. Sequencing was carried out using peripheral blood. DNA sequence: TGTGCCAGTAGTATAGGTCGGGGAACCTACGAGCAGTACTTC. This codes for CASSIGRGTYEQYF.